The rows below give T cell receptor beta chains drawn from one sample of a study of cytomegalovirus exposure and HLA in healthy donors. Libraries were prepared by immunoSEQ multiplex PCR; TCRdb keeps only in-frame clonotypes and omits some of them. The profile covers 150,000 or so clones, with roughly 71% appearing a single time and around 7% taken by the ten largest. The sequenced sample consisted of PBMCs. The receptors stem from a man younger than 40 in good health and CMV-seronegative. The CDR3 runs from the conserved cysteine through the conserved F or W. Part of the rows lack a size; the others show once, few, many or a class for expanded clones.

cdr3_aa	clone_size	v_call	j_call
CAGGTEYDEQYF	few	TRBV2	TRBJ2-7
CASRRTGRYDEQYF	.	TRBV19	TRBJ2-7
CASSELGVTDTQYF	.	TRBV10-1	TRBJ2-3
CASSLERGPQQPQHF	few	TRBV11-2	TRBJ1-5
CASSPLRQFTGNTIYF	.	TRBV7-9	TRBJ1-3
CAWSVAGPDTQYF	once	TRBV30	TRBJ2-3
CASSLLGQGLYEQYF	.	TRBV28	TRBJ2-7
CASSTGLVGTQYF	few	TRBV4-1	TRBJ2-3
CASSLGLGRETQYF	.	TRBV7-8	TRBJ2-5
CASRNRPTGEKLFF	.	TRBV6-5	TRBJ1-4
CASSFDLRTADYGYTF	.	TRBV28	TRBJ1-2
CASSSGQSRSDTQYF	.	TRBV11-2	TRBJ2-3
CASSGDRRGDYNEQFF	.	TRBV2	TRBJ2-1
CASSLSGGAGQPQHF	.	TRBV27	TRBJ1-5
CASSPRDSFQGVGYTF	.	TRBV28	TRBJ1-2
CATSREGLSYGYTF	.	TRBV15	TRBJ1-2
CASSVGLAASTDTQYF	.	TRBV5-1	TRBJ2-3
CAISERGSHGYTF	.	TRBV10-3	TRBJ1-2
CASSLPLAGVLNEQFF	.	TRBV28	TRBJ2-1
CASSEGWGTTNTGELFF	.	TRBV6-1	TRBJ2-2
CASSLSGNALTDTQYF	.	TRBV7-9	TRBJ2-3
CASSYTWDRDNEQFF	.	TRBV6-5	TRBJ2-1
CASSLSGGRTDTQYF	.	TRBV7-9	TRBJ2-3
CASSFGQPNTEAFF	once	TRBV7-9	TRBJ1-1
CASSEVSFSHNQPQHF	once	TRBV19	TRBJ1-5
CAPMGRNSGKVSNEQFF	.	TRBV15	TRBJ2-1
CASSLAPGSGNTIYF	.	TRBV7-7	TRBJ1-3
CASSQGQGNTEAFF	.	TRBV4-1	TRBJ1-1
CASSSGTGDSYGYTF	.	TRBV7-9	TRBJ1-2
CSVETGSNQPQHF	once	TRBV29-1	TRBJ1-5
CASSEYAGYEQYF	.	TRBV25-1	TRBJ2-7
CASRTGGPPYGYTF	once	TRBV13	TRBJ1-2
CASSVSMASWQVTDTQYF	.	TRBV6-1	TRBJ2-3
CASSTGRESSEQFF	once	TRBV27	TRBJ2-1
CASSLDPGANTGELFF	.	TRBV5-4	TRBJ2-2
CASVEDLGQGMGGYTF	.	TRBV7-2	TRBJ1-2
CASSWGLGVYEQYF	few	TRBV7-8	TRBJ2-7
CASSSGLRYEQYF	.	TRBV6-5	TRBJ2-7
CASSESGTGPTGELFF	.	TRBV10-2	TRBJ2-2
CASRPQGEYETQYF	.	TRBV28	TRBJ2-5
CAWTSGGSDTQYF	.	TRBV30	TRBJ2-3
CSGSRGPYYEQYF	.	TRBV29-1	TRBJ2-7
CAIVAGDTQYF	.	TRBV7-8	TRBJ2-3
CASSPGQGDPAYEQYF	.	TRBV5-4	TRBJ2-7
CASSADDNVAGYTF	.	TRBV9	TRBJ1-2
CASSLLEGGWDSNQPQHF	.	TRBV28	TRBJ1-5
CASSFYLGNLAQTVNEQLF	once	TRBV5-6	TRBJ2-1
CASSLVQVDGYTF	.	TRBV7-2	TRBJ1-2
CAIRPGGAPTNEKLFF	once	TRBV10-3	TRBJ1-4
CASGLVPNPPGLYGYTF	.	TRBV12-5	TRBJ1-2
CASSYAGTANEKLFF	.	TRBV28	TRBJ1-4